Below are 27 T cell receptor beta chains sequenced from a single sample in a study of shared clonotypes between healthy human individuals. Produced via immunoSEQ multiplex PCR; TCRdb's table is partial and in-frame only. The table includes roughly 1,500,000 clones, just under 99% detected once. Sequencing was done on a sample of naive CD4+ T cells sorted from blood. The subset is: CD45RA+ positively selected. The receptors stem from a man aged 25-45 years in good health.

The CDR3 is CASSQDPHGPLAGNEQFF. The CDR3 coding sequence is TGCGCCAGCAGCCAGGACCCCCATGGCCCGCTAGCGGGGAATGAGCAGTTCTTC. The chain couples TRBV4-3 to TRBJ2-1, with 9 bases lining up with TRBD2. J gave up 7 bases and V 3 bases, and 16 bases lay outside the gene matches. The CDR3 has 18 residues. Germline-derived CDR1 and CDR2 are LGHNA and YSLEER.

The chain recombines TRBV27 with TRBJ2-5; 9 bases match TRBD2. V lost 3 bases to trimming and J lost 2 bases; unmatched junction nucleotides: 10. The V gene's germline CDR1 is MNHEY and CDR2 SMNVEV (reference sequence). This CDR3 spans 17 amino acids. CDR3 residues: CASSFKLAGRTQETQYF. The CDR3 DNA sequence: TGTGCCAGCAGTTTTAAACTAGCGGGCCGTACACAAGAGACCCAGTACTTC.

V usage is TRBV7-2 and J usage is TRBJ2-3, with 8 bases fitting TRBD2. This CDR3 contains 15 residues. CDR1 SGHTA and CDR2 FQGNSA come from the germline V gene. The V and J ends lost 3 bases and 5 bases, in that order; junction bases with no gene match: 7. The chain's CDR3 is CASSLPSGHVDTQYF. Here the CDR3 DNA reads TGTGCCAGCAGCTTGCCTAGCGGGCATGTAGATACGCAGTATTTT.

This sequence joins TRBV7-2 and TRBJ1-4; D not certain. The CDR3 has 16 residues. Trimming stripped 1 base from V and 0 bases from J, with 9 bases between. Germline V CDR1 and CDR2: SGHTA, FQGNSA. The CDR3 nucleotides are TGTGCCAGCAGCTTAGACGGGATGGCAACTAATGAAAAACTGTTTTTT. This sequence encodes CASSLDGMATNEKLFF.

V usage is TRBV30 and J usage is TRBJ2-3; 7 bases are a match to TRBD1. Per germline, CDR1 GTSNPN and CDR2 SVGIG (reference sequence). The trim removed 5 bases at V and 6 bases at J, leaving 11 bases unmatched. CDR3 size: 14 residues. In DNA, the CDR3 is TGTGCCTGGGTACCGACAGGGAGCTTTGATACGCAGTATTTT. As protein: CAWVPTGSFDTQYF.

The gene calls are TRBV2 and TRBJ2-1; 7 bases line up with TRBD2. The germline V gene has CDR1 SNHLY and CDR2 FYNNEI. The CDR3 consists of 15 residues. V lost 5 bases to trimming and J lost 0 bases; unmatched junction nucleotides: 4. The CDR3 coding sequence is TGTGCCAGCAGTTTCGAGCGGGGCTCCTACAATGAGCAGTTCTTC. Translated, it gives CASSFERGSYNEQFF.

Remarks on this clone: This same CDR3 is encoded by further DNA sequences in the sample. This chain joins TRBV20-1 and TRBJ2-5; D uncertain. V was clipped by 1 base and J by 5 bases, with 5 bases between them. The CDR3 is 11 residues long. CDR1 is DFQATT, CDR2 SNEGSKA, per germline (reference sequence). CDR3 DNA sequence: TGCAGTGCTAGAGCACGGGAGACCCAGTACTTC. This codes for CSARARETQYF.

This rearrangement joins TRBV10-1 to TRBJ2-1; D possibly corresponds to TRBD1 (5 bases). With 2 bases removed from V and 3 bases from J, the gap between germline ends came to 8 bases. Looked up from germline, CDR1 is WNHNN and CDR2 is SYGVQD (reference sequence). This CDR3 region has 14 residues. Here the CDR3 reads CASSEGAFYNEQFF. The CDR3 bases are TGCGCCAGCAGTGAGGGGGCCTTCTACAATGAGCAGTTCTTC.

The J gene is TRBJ2-2, the V gene TRBV7-9; D is perhaps TRBD1 or TRBD2 (6 bases each). Germline V lookup: CDR1 SEHNR, CDR2 FQNEAQ (reference sequence). V lost 8 bases, J lost 2 bases, and 27 bases lay in between. CDR3 length: 19 amino acids. Here the CDR3 reads CASSRYQGTGGINTGELFF. DNA of the CDR3: TGTGCCAGCTCTCGTTACCAGGGGACGGGCGGGATAAACACCGGGGAGCTGTTTTTT.

The rearrangement links TRBV18 to TRBJ2-7; 7 bases align to TRBD1. V lost 5 bases to trimming and J lost 1 base; unmatched junction nucleotides: 8. CDR1 KGHSH and CDR2 LQKENI come from the germline V gene. This CDR3 has 15 residues. The chain's CDR3 is CASSAQGYSSYEQYF. The CDR3 DNA reads as TGTGCCAGCTCAGCACAGGGGTATTCTTCCTACGAGCAGTACTTC. The variable domain in full, completed from reference TRBV18 and TRBJ2-7, reads NAGVMQNPRHLVRRRGQEARLRCSPMKGHSHVYWYRQLPEEGLKFMVYLQKENIIDESGMPKERFSAEFPKEGPSILRIQQVVRGDSAAYFCASSAQGYSSYEQYFGPGTRLTVT.

V and J are TRBV18 and TRBJ2-1; maybe TRBD2 (5 bases). CDR3 size: 13 residues. Trimming took 0 bases from V and 7 from J, leaving 7 bases between them. Germline CDR1 is KGHSH and CDR2 is LQKENI. The CDR3 here is CASSPPRGNEQFF. For the CDR3, the DNA is TGTGCCAGCTCACCACCTCGGGGAAATGAGCAGTTCTTC.

V gene TRBV5-1 combines with J gene TRBJ2-7; the D is unclear. The CDR3 covers 14 residues. The germline CDR1 and CDR2 sequences are SGHRS and YFSETQ. V was shortened by 0 bases and J by 4 bases, with 11 bases between the two germline ends. CDR3 residues: CASSLDSLTYEQYF. CDR3 coding DNA: TGCGCCAGCAGCTTGGACAGTCTTACGTACGAGCAGTACTTC.

The rearrangement joins TRBV7-2 to TRBJ2-3, with 11 bases aligning to TRBD2. J was trimmed by 5 bases and V by 5 bases; bases with no gene match: 9. This CDR3 has 16 amino acids. Germline CDR1 is SGHTA and CDR2 is FQGNSA. CDR3 in DNA: TGTGCCAGCAGCAAAGCGTTGGGACTAGCGGAAGATACGCAGTATTTT. As protein: CASSKALGLAEDTQYF.

In the case of this clone: Other nucleotide sequences from this sample produce the same CDR3. The chain uses TRBV14 and TRBJ2-2; D ambiguous. Germline V gives CDR1 SGHDN, CDR2 FVKESK. The V gene lost 1 base and the J gene lost 6 bases, with 6 bases spanning the gap. The CDR3 spans 13 residues. This CDR3 is CASSQARAGELFF. The DNA of the CDR3 is TGTGCCAGCAGCCAAGCTAGGGCCGGGGAGCTGTTTTTT. The full variable domain, completed using reference TRBV14 and TRBJ2-2, is EAGVTQFPSHSVIEKGQTVTLRCDPISGHDNLYWYRRVMGKEIKFLLHFVKESKQDESGMPNNRFLAERTGGTYSTLKVQPAELEDSGVYFCASSQARAGELFFGEGSRLTVL.

V and J are TRBV27 and TRBJ2-1, with 7 bases aligning to TRBD1. Looked up from germline, CDR1 is MNHEY and CDR2 is SMNVEV (reference sequence). With V trimmed by 4 bases and J by 3 bases, 12 bases remained unmatched. The CDR3 sequence is 17 residues long. The chain's CDR3 is CASSSLGGQRVYNEQFF. The CDR3 region has the DNA TGTGCCAGCAGTTCCCTTGGGGGACAGCGCGTCTACAATGAGCAGTTCTTC.

CDR3 residues: CASSLLGAEKLFF. The CDR3, as DNA: TGTGCCAGCAGCTTACTCGGGGCCGAAAAACTGTTTTTT. V is TRBV28 and J is TRBJ1-4; D might be TRBD1 (5 bases). Trimming pared 6 bases from V and 8 bases from J, leaving 13 bases between. The CDR3 totals 13 residues. Germline CDR1 reads MDHEN; CDR2 reads SYDVKM.

This chain uses TRBV7-2 with TRBJ2-6; D not certain. V lost 1 base, J lost 0 bases, and 4 bases lay in between. The CDR3 runs 15 residues. Looked up from germline, CDR1 is SGHTA and CDR2 is FQGNSA. DNA for the CDR3: TGTGCCAGCAGCTTAGATCGCTCTGGGGCCAACGTCCTGACTTTC. Translation: CASSLDRSGANVLTF.

The chain recombines TRBV28 with TRBJ2-5, with D hard to call. Trimming removed 7 bases from V and 9 bases from J, with 12 bases in between. Germline CDR1 is MDHEN and CDR2 is SYDVKM. The CDR3 sequence is 11 residues long. CDR3 DNA: TGTGCCAGCAACTCCGGGTACGCCCAGTACTTC. Translation gives CASNSGYAQYF. The complete variable domain, with remaining parts taken from reference TRBV28 and TRBJ2-5, reads DVKVTQSSRYLVKRTGEKVFLECVQDMDHENMFWYRQDPGLGLRLIYFSYDVKMKEKGDIPEGYSVSREKKERFSLILESASTNQTSMYLCASNSGYAQYFGPGTRLLVL.

This chain connects TRBV4-1 to TRBJ1-5; 9 nucleotides align to TRBD1. This CDR3 spans 15 amino acids. From germline, CDR1 is MGHRA and CDR2 YSYEKL. V dropped 4 bases and J dropped 4; count of bases not matched to a gene: 5. Written as DNA, the CDR3 is TGCGCCAGCAGCCCCCTAGGACAGGGGAATCAGCCCCAGCATTTT. It encodes CASSPLGQGNQPQHF.

The chain couples TRBV2 to TRBJ2-7; D is unresolved. The CDR3 sequence is 14 residues long. Germline V gene lookup returns CDR1 SNHLY and CDR2 FYNNEI. Trimming left V 0 bases short and J 3 bases short, with 9 bases between. The DNA of the CDR3 is TGTGCCAGCAGTGAAGCTTCACAGATCTACGAGCAGTACTTC. As protein: CASSEASQIYEQYF.

This clone was detected once. The genes are TRBV18 and TRBJ2-7, with 14 bases lining up with TRBD2. Trimming cost V 3 bases and J 0 bases; bases outside gene matches: 16. Germline values: CDR1 KGHSH, CDR2 LQKENI. CDR3 length: 21 residues. As DNA, the CDR3 is TGTGCCAGCTCACCGGTTCCGCCGGGGACTAGCGGGAGCCCGAGCTCCTACGAGCAGTACTTC. This encodes CASSPVPPGTSGSPSSYEQYF.

The chain employs TRBV2 and TRBJ2-5; perhaps TRBD2 as D (5 bases). This CDR3 contains 13 residues. Germline CDR1 is SNHLY and CDR2 is FYNNEI. The V and J ends lost 7 bases and 5 bases respectively, with 14 bases between them. CDR3 bases: TGTGCCAGCAACCCGGACGGCGGGGAGACCCAGTACTTC. As protein: CASNPDGGETQYF.

V usage is TRBV29-1 and J usage is TRBJ2-5; D not resolved. This CDR3 contains 9 residues. In germline, CDR1 is SQVTM, CDR2 ANQGSEA. The V end lost 4 bases, the J end lost 9 bases, and 6 bases lay between the germline ends. CDR3: CSVGPPQYF. DNA of the CDR3: TGCAGCGTTGGACCACCCCAGTACTTC.

The V and J genes are TRBV6-4 and TRBJ2-1; 12 bases map to TRBD2. J gave up 1 base and V 6 bases, and 4 bases lay outside the gene matches. The germline V gene encodes CDR1 MRHNA and CDR2 SNTAGT. This CDR3 is built from 16 residues. The CDR3 sequence is CASSPTSGGSYNEQFF. The CDR3 coding sequence is TGTGCCAGCAGCCCGACTAGCGGGGGATCCTACAATGAGCAGTTCTTC.

The chain uses TRBV9 and TRBJ1-1, with D uncertain. CDR1 is SGDLS, CDR2 YYNGEE, per germline. V was trimmed by 0 bases and J by 10 bases, leaving 13 bases between them. The CDR3 loop spans 13 amino acids. Written as DNA, the CDR3 is TGTGCCAGCAGCGTAGATTTAGATTCCGGAGCTTTCTTT. It translates to CASSVDLDSGAFF.

The chain has TRBV6-6 and TRBJ2-3, with TRBD2 matching over 7 bases. Germline values: CDR1 MNHNY, CDR2 SVGAGI (reference sequence). The CDR3 has 16 residues. Trimming took 6 bases from V and 1 from J; bases not matched to a gene: 10. The CDR3 DNA reads TGTGCCAGCAGGCCTAGCGGTGAGGGCGGCACAGATACGCAGTATTTT. Protein sequence: CASRPSGEGGTDTQYF.

This clone was observed once. The chain recombines TRBV6-1 with TRBJ2-5; D possibly corresponds to TRBD2 (5 bases). The CDR3 contains 15 residues. Trimming removed 3 bases at V and 2 bases at J, with 13 bases between. Germline V CDR1 and CDR2: MNHNS, SASEGT. DNA of the CDR3: TGTGCCAGCAGTGATGGGATTAGCGCACAAGAGACCCAGTACTTC. Its protein product is CASSDGISAQETQYF.